What follows are 24 T cell receptor beta chains derived from one specimen sequenced in a study of CD8+CD57+ T cells in acquired aplastic anemia. The study profiled TCR beta VDJ and CDR3 using genomic DNA as template. TCRdb re-analysed the reads in MiXCR, keeping a single row per CDR3 protein. The table has some 150,000 distinct CDR3 sequences, about two thirds seen once. Those patients picked for sequencing had displayed CD8+CD57+ cell expansion on flow cytometry. Sequenced sample: sorted CD4+, CD8+, or CD8+CD57+ T cells (not recorded which) from PBMCs. The receptors come from a human donor with aplastic anemia.

This clonotype was seen only a few times. CDR3 coding DNA: TGCAGTGCTAGGAGGACAACCCAAGAGACCCAGTACTTC. This codes for CSARRTTQETQYF. The V gene is TRBV20-1, the J gene TRBJ2-5; a possible D gene is TRBD1 (5 bases). The CDR3 covers 13 residues. Germline assignment: CDR1 DFQATT and CDR2 SNEGSKA (reference sequence). V lost 3 bases and J lost 1, with 9 bases in between.

For this clonotype: At one end the junction does not follow the germline gene, possibly because of a read error. The chain has TRBV24-1 and TRBJ2-3; the D gene is possibly TRBD2 (6 bases). CDR1 KGHDR and CDR2 SFDVKD come from the germline V gene. The CDR3 totals 14 residues. The CDR3 loop reads CATSDPGEADAQYF. The CDR3 nucleotides are TGTGCCACCAGTGATCCGGGGGAGGCAGATGCGCAGTATTTT.

This clonotype was counted between two and nine times. The V call is TRBV10-3, the J call TRBJ1-1; no definite D call. The V gene's germline CDR1 is ENHRY and CDR2 SYGVKD. Between the trimmed V and J ends, which lost 3 bases and 5 bases, there was a span of 7 bases. The CDR3 loop spans 12 amino acids. CDR3 sequence reads: CAISESRTEAFF. The CDR3 bases are TGTGCCATCAGTGAAAGTAGGACTGAAGCTTTCTTT.

The V gene is TRBV12-3 or TRBV12-4, the J gene TRBJ2-7; D is tentatively TRBD1 or TRBD2 (6 bases each). V lost 9 bases to trimming and J lost 1 base, with 13 bases between them. This CDR3 spans 13 amino acids. The DNA for the CDR3 is TGTGCCAGTCAAAGGGGGGAATCCTACGAGCAGTACTTC. Translating gives CASQRGESYEQYF.

The chain employs TRBV19 and TRBJ2-3; 12 nucleotides agree with TRBD2. This CDR3 has 17 amino acids. CDR1 is LNHDA, CDR2 SQIVND, per germline (reference sequence). The V gene end was trimmed by 5 bases and the J gene end by 4 bases; junction bases not matched to a gene: 10. CDR3 sequence: CASSPRWTSGIADTQYF. Here the CDR3 DNA reads TGTGCCAGTAGTCCCCGTTGGACTAGCGGGATAGCAGATACGCAGTATTTT.

The J gene is TRBJ2-1, the V gene TRBV20-1; 8 nucleotides match TRBD2. V lost 6 bases to trimming and J lost 0 bases; unmatched junction nucleotides: 13. Germline V gene data show CDR1 as DFQATT and CDR2 as SNEGSKA (reference sequence). The CDR3 runs to 17 residues. As DNA, the CDR3 is TGCAGTGCGACCGGGGTGCTAGCGGGTAGCTCCTACAATGAGCAGTTCTTC. Its translation: CSATGVLAGSSYNEQFF.

The rearrangement joins TRBV7-8 to TRBJ2-5, with no clear D. This CDR3 region has 14 residues. Trimming removed 1 base at V and 2 bases at J, with 8 bases between. Germline V gene lookup returns CDR1 SGHVS and CDR2 FQNEAQ. The chain's CDR3 is CASSLDGLQETQYF. The CDR3 coding sequence is TGTGCCAGCAGCTTAGATGGGTTGCAAGAGACCCAGTACTTC.

This clonotype was observed once. The CDR3 coding sequence is TGTGCCAGCAGCCCCCAGGGTAGCGACTACAATGAGCAGTTCTTC. It specifies CASSPQGSDYNEQFF. V gene TRBV7-9 combines with J gene TRBJ2-1; the D call may be TRBD1 or TRBD2 (5 bases each). The CDR3 length is 15 residues. Germline CDR1 and CDR2: SEHNR and FQNEAQ (reference sequence). Trimming took off 5 bases at V and 3 bases at J, with 14 bases between the two ends.

J is TRBJ2-2 and V is TRBV24-1; 10 bases are a match to TRBD2. The V and J ends lost 1 base and 6 bases, in that order; junction bases with no gene match: 4. This CDR3 spans 16 amino acids. CDR1 is KGHDR and CDR2 is SFDVKD in the germline V gene. The CDR3 DNA is TGTGCCACCAGTGATTTAAAAGCGGGAGGGTCCGGGGAGCTGTTTTTT. This sequence encodes CATSDLKAGGSGELFF.

The chain couples TRBV29-1 to TRBJ1-2; perhaps TRBD1 as D (6 bases). Looked up from germline, CDR1 is SQVTM and CDR2 is ANQGSEA. With 2 bases removed from V and 3 bases from J, the gap between germline ends came to 10 bases. CDR3 length equals 13 residues. The CDR3 reads CSVESAGDYGYTF. The CDR3 bases are TGCAGCGTTGAATCGGCAGGGGACTATGGCTACACCTTC.

The rearrangement links TRBV24-1 to TRBJ2-5; 7 nucleotides agree with TRBD1. Losses at the gene ends were 2 bases for V and 5 bases for J; bases not matched to a gene: 4. The CDR3 extends over 14 amino acids. Germline assignment: CDR1 KGHDR and CDR2 SFDVKD. The CDR3 loop reads CATSDWNRGETQYF. The CDR3 region has the DNA TGTGCCACCAGTGATTGGAACAGGGGTGAGACCCAGTACTTC.

This clonotype was observed a handful of times. In nucleotides, the CDR3 is TGTGCCACCAGTGACCCGACAGCTCCAGAGACCCAGTACTTC. This gives the protein CATSDPTAPETQYF. The rearrangement links TRBV24-1 to TRBJ2-5, with a weak D call TRBD1 (5 bases). The V and J ends lost 4 bases and 4 bases respectively, with 12 bases between them. Germline loops: CDR1 KGHDR, CDR2 SFDVKD. The CDR3 consists of 14 residues.

Note on this clonotype: At one of its ends the junction is not consistent with the germline gene, which may arise from a read error. The rearrangement joins TRBV6-4 to TRBJ2-3; TRBD1 agrees at 11 bases. The CDR3 has 17 amino acids. Germline V gene data show CDR1 as MRHNA and CDR2 as SNTAGT. CDR3 sequence reads: CASSYSQGQGARDTQYF. The CDR3, as DNA: TGTGCCAGCAGTTACTCCCAAGGACAGGGGGCTCGAGATACGCAGTATTTT.

The chain uses TRBV20-1 and TRBJ1-2, with D possibly matching TRBD1 (5 bases). This CDR3 region has 13 residues. V dropped 0 bases and J dropped 5 bases, with 10 bases sitting between them. Germline CDR1 is DFQATT and CDR2 is SNEGSKA (reference sequence). CDR3: CSARDGRTYGYTF. Here the CDR3 DNA reads TGCAGTGCTAGAGATGGACGGACATATGGCTACACCTTC.

Points on this clonotype: Germline and junction disagree at one end, which may indicate a read error. The CDR3 reads CAIGEPVSRGRYSNQPQHF. The CDR3 DNA is TGTGCCATCGGTGAGCCGGTGTCTCGAGGCCGATATAGCAATCAGCCCCAGCATTTT. This rearrangement joins TRBV10-3 to TRBJ1-5, with D unclear. The CDR3 is made up of 19 amino acids. Germline V CDR1 and CDR2: ENHRY, SYGVKD.

V is TRBV20-1 and J is TRBJ2-3; TRBD1 matches at 10 bases. Germline CDR1 is DFQATT and CDR2 is SNEGSKA (reference sequence). J lost 6 bases, V lost 3 bases, and 9 bases had no gene match. This CDR3 region has 15 residues. As DNA, the CDR3 is TGCAGTGCTAGGGCGCCGGGACAGGGGATCGATACGCAGTATTTT. Amino acid sequence: CSARAPGQGIDTQYF.

This clonotype was recorded only once. The chain links TRBV25-1 to TRBJ2-7, with TRBD2 matching over 7 bases. This CDR3 has 14 amino acids. Germline values: CDR1 MGHDK, CDR2 SYGVNS. With 8 bases clipped from V and 4 bases from J, the junction kept 11 bases outside the gene matches. The CDR3: CASVRTCGGYEQYF. CDR3 nucleotide sequence: TGTGCCAGCGTTCGGACTTGCGGGGGTTACGAGCAGTACTTC.

The CDR3 loop is CASSLGLFPSTDTQYF. For the CDR3, the DNA is TGTGCCAGCAGCTTAGGGCTTTTCCCCAGCACAGATACGCAGTATTTT. The chain joins TRBV7-3 to TRBJ2-3; D gene unclear. In germline, CDR1 is SGHTA, CDR2 FQGTGA. V lost 2 bases to trimming and J lost 0 bases, with 12 bases between them. CDR3 length equals 16 residues.

V and J are TRBV25-1 and TRBJ2-7, with D perhaps TRBD1 or TRBD2 (5 bases each). Trimming took off 6 bases at V and 5 bases at J, with 11 bases between the two ends. Germline loops: CDR1 MGHDK, CDR2 SYGVNS. The CDR3 runs 12 residues. The CDR3 nucleotides are TGTGCCAGCAGCTGGGGACCGAACGAGCAGTACTTC. Amino acids: CASSWGPNEQYF.

This clonotype was counted a single time. V usage is TRBV20-1 and J usage is TRBJ2-3; 9 bases are shared with TRBD1. After removal of 3 bases from V and 4 bases from J, the junction contained 5 bases not matched to a gene. The V gene's germline CDR1 is DFQATT and CDR2 SNEGSKA (reference sequence). The CDR3 loop spans 14 amino acids. CDR3 loop: CSARGTGGPDTQYF. CDR3 bases: TGCAGTGCTAGGGGAACAGGGGGCCCAGATACGCAGTATTTT.

This clonotype has more than one count but fewer than ten. The gene calls are TRBV15 and TRBJ2-7, with TRBD2 matching over 8 bases. This CDR3 region has 16 residues. Trimming at V came to 0 bases and at J to 5 bases, leaving 9 bases not matched to a gene. Germline CDR1 reads LNHNV; CDR2 reads YYDKDF (reference sequence). CDR3 nucleotide sequence: TGTGCCACCAGCAGAGATCGGGCGGGAGGATCCGACGAGCAGTACTTC. This codes for CATSRDRAGGSDEQYF.

In this sample, this clonotype turned up many times. This chain joins TRBV9 and TRBJ2-3, with 9 bases matching TRBD1. The germline CDR1 and CDR2 sequences are SGDLS and YYNGEE. Trimming took 3 bases from V and 2 from J; bases not matched to a gene: 10. This CDR3 region has 17 residues. CDR3 bases: TGTGCCAGCAGCGACCACCCCGGGACAGGGAACACAGATACGCAGTATTTT. Its protein is CASSDHPGTGNTDTQYF. Full variable domain (rest looked up from reference TRBV9 and TRBJ2-3): DSGVTQTPKHLITATGQRVTLRCSPRSGDLSVYWYQQSLDQGLQFLIQYYNGEERAKGNILERFSAQQFPDLHSELNLSSLELGDSALYFCASSDHPGTGNTDTQYFGPGTRLTVL.

V and J are TRBV6-1 and TRBJ1-1; D uncertain. V lost 11 bases and J lost 6, with 4 bases in between. This CDR3 has 8 amino acids. Germline V gene data show CDR1 as MNHNS and CDR2 as SASEGT. The CDR3 loop reads CAAPEAFF. CDR3 sequence (DNA): TGTGCCGCACCTGAAGCTTTCTTT.

This chain connects TRBV20-1 to TRBJ1-1; no clear D. Trimming left V 2 bases short and J 4 bases short, with 11 bases between. CDR3 length equals 13 residues. Per the germline V gene, CDR1 is DFQATT and CDR2 is SNEGSKA (reference sequence). The CDR3 spells CSARTGKGTEAFF. CDR3 bases: TGCAGTGCTAGAACTGGGAAGGGCACTGAAGCTTTCTTT.